What follows are 14 T cell receptor beta chains derived from one specimen sequenced in a study of memory CD4+ T cells and cytomegalovirus serostatus. The sort gate was single viable CD3+CD4+CD8-CD45RO+ cells for memory CD4+ T cells. Sequenced by immunoSEQ multiplex PCR; TCRdb stores in-frame clones only, minus some. The sample holds tens of thousands of clones, about four fifths seen once. Sequenced input: memory CD4+ T cells from blood. Every receptor here comes from an adult in good health and CMV-seropositive.

The CDR3 DNA follows: TGCGCCAGCAGCTTACGGACAGCTAACACCGGGGAGCTGTTTTTT. It is translated as CASSLRTANTGELFF. The chain couples TRBV5-1 to TRBJ2-2; possible D gene TRBD1, 6 bases. Germline CDR1 SGHRS, CDR2 YFSETQ. This CDR3 has 15 residues. Deletions cut 2 bases from V and 2 bases from J, with 10 bases between.

The chain employs TRBV5-6 and TRBJ2-2; TRBD1 might be the D (7 bases). This CDR3 is 14 amino acids long. Trimming took off 2 bases at V and 7 bases at J, with 12 bases between the two ends. Germline V CDR1 and CDR2: SGHDT, YYEEEE. CDR3 residues: CASSLPGGYGELFF. For the CDR3, the DNA is TGTGCCAGCAGCTTACCAGGGGGGTACGGGGAGCTGTTTTTT.

The chain employs TRBV9 and TRBJ1-3; D gene uncertain. The CDR3 has 17 amino acids. The V gene's germline CDR1 is SGDLS and CDR2 YYNGEE. Trimming stripped 0 bases from V and 0 bases from J, with 13 bases between. CDR3 in amino acids: CASSVDPRVGSGNTIYF. CDR3 in DNA: TGTGCCAGCAGCGTAGACCCGAGGGTAGGCTCTGGAAACACCATATATTTT.

By its share, this clone is medium-sized. The chain combines TRBV19 with TRBJ2-7; 7 bases match TRBD1. V lost 4 bases, J lost 5 bases, and 5 bases stayed unmatched. CDR1 and CDR2 (germline): LNHDA, SQIVND (reference sequence). The CDR3 has 13 residues. The CDR3 is CASSNRGIHEQYF. In nucleotides, the CDR3 is TGTGCCAGTAGTAACAGGGGAATCCACGAGCAGTACTTC. Supplemented by reference TRBV19 and TRBJ2-7, the full variable domain reads DGGITQSPKYLFRKEGQNVTLSCEQNLNHDAMYWYRQDPGQGLRLIYYSQIVNDFQKGDIAEGYSVSREKKESFPLTVTSAQKNPTAFYLCASSNRGIHEQYFGPGTRLTVT.

This clone was detected once. The CDR3 is CASSLVGGNGNTIYF. DNA for the CDR3: TGTGCCAGCAGCTTAGTCGGCGGGAATGGAAACACCATATATTTT. V and J are TRBV13 and TRBJ1-3; D unresolved. CDR1 PRHDT and CDR2 FYEKMQ come from the germline V gene (reference sequence). The CDR3 totals 15 residues. V lost 1 base and J 3 bases, leaving 10 bases between the germline ends.

This sequence joins TRBV7-3 and TRBJ2-3; D gene ambiguous. The germline gives CDR1 SGHTA, CDR2 FQGTGA. V lost 5 bases, J lost 0 bases, and 6 bases lay in between. The CDR3 extends over 13 amino acids. The CDR3, as DNA: TGTGCCAGCAGCACTCTTAGCACAGATACGCAGTATTTT. It is translated as CASSTLSTDTQYF.

Sample share makes this clone medium-sized. The chain carries TRBV10-1 and TRBJ1-3; D perhaps matches TRBD1 (6 bases). V shed 4 bases and J shed 0 bases, with 10 bases lying between them. CDR3 size: 15 residues. CDR1 is WNHNN and CDR2 is SYGVQD in the germline V gene (reference sequence). The chain's CDR3 is CASSVSTGSGNTIYF. The CDR3 DNA reads as TGCGCCAGCAGTGTCTCGACAGGCTCTGGAAACACCATATATTTT.

As regards this clone: Other nucleotide sequences from this sample produce the same CDR3. V is TRBV18 and J is TRBJ1-5; 7 nucleotides line up with TRBD1. Losses at the gene ends were 6 bases for V and 3 bases for J; bases not matched to a gene: 5. This CDR3 is built from 14 residues. Germline V gives CDR1 KGHSH, CDR2 LQKENI. CDR3 coding DNA: TGTGCCAGCTCCCTCGGGACAGACAATCAGCCCCAGCATTTT. This gives the protein CASSLGTDNQPQHF.

This chain connects TRBV7-6 to TRBJ1-1; no clear D. Germline CDR1 SGHVS, CDR2 FNYEAQ. V lost 2 bases and J lost 7, with 17 bases in between. The CDR3 runs to 15 residues. CDR3 nucleotide sequence: TGTGCCAGCAGCTTACAAGGTACGGCCACTGATGAAGCTTTCTTT. Its protein is CASSLQGTATDEAFF.

This clone was detected once. V usage is TRBV28 and J usage is TRBJ1-2, with D possibly being TRBD1 (6 bases). The CDR3 spans 13 residues. V dropped 5 bases and J dropped 8 bases, with 15 bases sitting between them. Per the germline V gene, CDR1 is MDHEN and CDR2 is SYDVKM. CDR3 sequence reads: CASSPLQGWGYTF. Written as DNA, the CDR3 is TGTGCCAGCAGTCCTCTACAGGGATGGGGCTACACCTTC.

This rearrangement joins TRBV7-9 to TRBJ1-5, with D tentatively TRBD1 (5 bases). Trimming cost V 3 bases and J 11 bases, with 23 bases left between them. Germline values: CDR1 SEHNR, CDR2 FQNEAQ (reference sequence). The CDR3 is 16 residues long. The CDR3: CASSFGTGQGYGSQHF. The DNA of the CDR3 is TGTGCCAGCAGCTTCGGAACTGGGCAGGGATATGGGTCCCAGCATTTT.

This chain connects TRBV5-6 to TRBJ1-5; 7 bases agree with TRBD1. After removal of 4 bases from V and 3 bases from J, the junction contained 4 bases not matched to a gene. The CDR3 length is 14 residues. CDR1 SGHDT and CDR2 YYEEEE come from the germline V gene. CDR3 residues: CASSRGQVNQPQHF. The CDR3 nucleotides read TGTGCCAGCAGCCGAGGACAGGTCAATCAGCCCCAGCATTTT.

The chain uses TRBV18 and TRBJ1-2, with 7 bases lining up with TRBD1. The length of the CDR3 is 16 residues. Germline CDR1 KGHSH, CDR2 LQKENI. The ends lost 2 bases at V and 3 bases at J; junction bases unmatched: 9. CDR3 nucleotides: TGTGCCAGCTCACCAAACAGGGGCCAACACGACTATGGCTACACCTTC. The encoded protein is CASSPNRGQHDYGYTF.

This chain uses TRBV2 with TRBJ2-7, with 8 bases aligning to TRBD2. This CDR3 comprises 14 residues. After removal of 2 bases from V and 2 bases from J, the junction contained 2 bases not matched to a gene. In germline, CDR1 is SNHLY, CDR2 FYNNEI. Here the CDR3 reads CASSETGGPYEQYF. CDR3 bases: TGTGCCAGCAGTGAAACGGGAGGGCCCTACGAGCAGTACTTC.